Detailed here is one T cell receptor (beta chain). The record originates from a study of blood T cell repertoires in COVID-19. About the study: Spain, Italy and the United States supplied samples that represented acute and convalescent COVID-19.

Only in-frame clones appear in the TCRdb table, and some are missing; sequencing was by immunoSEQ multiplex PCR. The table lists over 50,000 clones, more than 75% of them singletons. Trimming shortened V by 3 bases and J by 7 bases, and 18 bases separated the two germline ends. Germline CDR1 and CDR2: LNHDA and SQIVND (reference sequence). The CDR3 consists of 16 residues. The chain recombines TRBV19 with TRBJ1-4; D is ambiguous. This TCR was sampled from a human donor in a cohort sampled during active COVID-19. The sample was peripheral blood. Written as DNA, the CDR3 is TGTGCCAGTAGTATTGGTTCCCGCTACCGGGGTGAAAAACTGTTTTTT. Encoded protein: CASSIGSRYRGEKLFF.